Listed below are T cell receptor beta chains from one sample, sequenced in a study of vaccination effects on CD4 cells after COVID-19. Libraries were prepared by immunoSEQ multiplex PCR; TCRdb keeps only in-frame clonotypes and omits some of them. The table lists 30,000 to 40,000 clones, roughly four fifths of them singletons. These receptors lack a known antigen. Sequencing used CD4+ T cells from PBMCs cultured without peptide, obtained after COVID-19 vaccination. These receptors were obtained from a human donor who had a prior SARS-CoV-2 infection. Both conserved end residues are part of each CDR3. The order of the fields is D gene, J gene, clone size, V gene, CDR3 DNA, CDR3 protein. The D gene is left open where the match is weak. Where a row states a size, it is once, few, many or the class of an expanded clone; other rows omit it.

- | TRBJ2-5 | - | TRBV5-4 | TGTGCCACCTCATGGACGGACCAAGAGACCCAGTACTTC | CATSWTDQETQYF
TRBD2 | TRBJ2-1 | - | TRBV7-9 | TGTGCCAGCAGCTTAGTAGGCGGGAGCTCCTACAATGAGCAGTTCTTC | CASSLVGGSSYNEQFF
- | TRBJ2-7 | - | TRBV5-8 | TGTGCCAGCAGCCCGGGCCTTGCCTACGAGCAGTACTTC | CASSPGLAYEQYF
- | TRBJ1-2 | - | TRBV6-1 | TGTGCCAGCAGTGAATCAAGGGGGGGGTATAGCTACACCTTC | CASSESRGGYSYTF
- | TRBJ2-3 | - | TRBV19 | TGTGCCAGTAGTATTGGCGGACAGCCAGATACGCAGTATTTT | CASSIGGQPDTQYF
- | TRBJ1-4 | - | TRBV18 | TGTGCCAGCTCACCGGCCGGGGCTAGGGTCGCAGCTAATGAAAAACTGTTTTTT | CASSPAGARVAANEKLFF
- | TRBJ1-1 | few | TRBV20-1 | TGCAGTGCCCCCCATGGGCGTGAAGCTTTCTTT | CSAPHGREAFF
TRBD2 | TRBJ2-1 | - | TRBV24-1 | TGTGCCACCAGTGATTCCATACTAGCGGGAATCTACAATGAGCAGTTCTTC | CATSDSILAGIYNEQFF
TRBD1 | TRBJ2-2 | - | TRBV24-1 | TGTGCCACCAGTGATCATTCTAGGGGGCTGACCGGGGAGCTGTTTTTT | CATSDHSRGLTGELFF
- | TRBJ2-3 | - | TRBV19 | TGTGCCAGTAGTATAACAGAGTCTAGCACAGATACGCAGTATTTT | CASSITESSTDTQYF
- | TRBJ1-6 | - | TRBV10-3 | TGTGCCATCAGTGAGGCGGGGGGAGATTCACCCCTCCACTTT | CAISEAGGDSPLHF
- | TRBJ2-3 | - | TRBV21-1 | TGTGCCAGCAGCAAAGTTACTAGCGGGAGAGGGGAAGATACGCAGTATTTT | CASSKVTSGRGEDTQYF
TRBD1 | TRBJ1-2 | once | TRBV29-1 | TGCAGCGTTGGGGAGTGGGACAGCTTCTATGGCTACACCTTC | CSVGEWDSFYGYTF
TRBD1 | TRBJ2-3 | once | TRBV19 | TGTGCCAGTAGTCGGACAGGCCGTGGGGATACGCAGTATTTT | CASSRTGRGDTQYF
TRBD2 | TRBJ2-5 | - | TRBV6-6 | TGTGCCAGCACGAGAGCGGGGGCCCCCAGAGAGACCCAGTACTTC | CASTRAGAPRETQYF
TRBD2 | TRBJ2-1 | few | TRBV10-3 | TGTGCCATCTCGCAAGCGGGAGTCCCCAATGAGCAGTTCTTC | CAISQAGVPNEQFF
- | TRBJ2-7 | - | TRBV6-5 | TGTGCCAGCACCAAAGATTGGGACGGGGGCGAGCAGTACTTC | CASTKDWDGGEQYF
- | TRBJ1-6 | few | TRBV3-1/TRBV3-2 | TGTGCCAGCAGCCGGGGGGGCGGTTCACCCCTCCACTTT | CASSRGGGSPLHF
TRBD2 | TRBJ2-2 | - | TRBV7-9 | TGTGCCAGCAGCCGAGGACTAGCGAACACCGGGGAGCTGTTTTTT | CASSRGLANTGELFF
- | TRBJ2-5 | few | TRBV5-1 | TGCGCCAGCAGCCTGCCTGGAGGCGAGACCCAGTACTTC | CASSLPGGETQYF
- | TRBJ2-1 | - | TRBV5-1 | TGCGCCAGCAGCTTGGCGGGGGTTCCTAACAATGAGCAGTTCTTC | CASSLAGVPNNEQFF
TRBD2 | TRBJ2-7 | - | TRBV9 | TGTGCCAGCAGCGTAGGAGCGGGGGGCCCCTACTACGAGCAGTACTTC | CASSVGAGGPYYEQYF
- | TRBJ1-5 | - | TRBV3-1/TRBV3-2 | TGTGCCAGCAGCCAAGATCCTCCCGGAAGCAATCAGCCCCAGCATTTT | CASSQDPPGSNQPQHF
TRBD1 | TRBJ1-4 | - | TRBV4-2 | TGTGCCAGCAGCCAAGGGTCAGGGGGCGGGTGGGGTGGCGAAAAACTGTTTTTT | CASSQGSGGGWGGEKLFF
TRBD2 | TRBJ2-5 | - | TRBV7-8 | TGTGCCAGCAAAAGATTAGCGGGAAGGACCCAGTACTTC | CASKRLAGRTQYF
- | TRBJ1-2 | - | TRBV2 | TGTGCCAGCAGTGGACAGCATAACTATGGCTACACCTTC | CASSGQHNYGYTF
TRBD1 | TRBJ1-2 | - | TRBV3-1/TRBV3-2 | TGTGCCAGCAGCCAAGTCCCGGGACAGGGGGGCTATGGCTACACCTTC | CASSQVPGQGGYGYTF
- | TRBJ2-4 | - | TRBV18 | TGTGCCAGCTCACCACCGCAGTTAAACGGGAACATTCAGTACTTC | CASSPPQLNGNIQYF
- | TRBJ1-3 | - | TRBV4-2 | TGTGCCAGCAGCCAAGCGCCAGGGGCGGCTGGAAACACCATATATTTT | CASSQAPGAAGNTIYF
- | TRBJ2-2 | - | TRBV2 | TGTGCCAGCAGGTGGGGGGCGAACACCGGGGAGCTGTTTTTT | CASRWGANTGELFF
TRBD1 | TRBJ2-5 | - | TRBV11-2 | TGTGCCAGCAGCCCCCGGACAGGTAGAGAGACCCAGTACTTC | CASSPRTGRETQYF
- | TRBJ2-2 | - | TRBV9 | TGTGCCAGCAGCGTAGTGGACTCATCCGGGGAGCTGTTTTTT | CASSVVDSSGELFF
TRBD1 | TRBJ1-2 | - | TRBV3-1/TRBV3-2 | TGTGCCAGCAGCCACCTAGGACAGGGGCATGGCTACACCTTC | CASSHLGQGHGYTF
TRBD1 | TRBJ2-1 | - | TRBV25-1 | TGTGCCAGCAGTGCGCAGCCGGGACAGGGGTTCCCCAATGAGCAGTTCTTC | CASSAQPGQGFPNEQFF
- | TRBJ2-2 | - | TRBV2 | TGTGCCAGCAGCGATACTAGTCCAGTGAACACCGGGGAGCTGTTTTTT | CASSDTSPVNTGELFF
TRBD1 | TRBJ1-6 | - | TRBV5-3 | TGTGCCAGAAGCCAGACAGGGGATAATTCACCCCTCCACTTT | CARSQTGDNSPLHF
TRBD2 | TRBJ2-3 | - | TRBV4-2 | TGTGCCAGCAGCCAAGTCGTCTCTAGCGGGGACCGCACAGATACGCAGTATTTT | CASSQVVSSGDRTDTQYF
- | TRBJ2-7 | few | TRBV18 | TGTGCCAGCTCACCTGGCTGGGGGGACGAGCAGTACTTC | CASSPGWGDEQYF
- | TRBJ1-2 | - | TRBV13 | TGTGCCAGCAGCTTAGGACGACAGGCTGGCTATGGCTACACCTTC | CASSLGRQAGYGYTF
- | TRBJ2-2 | - | TRBV4-3 | TGCGCCAGCAGCCAAGACATACATTCCGGGGAGCTGTTTTTT | CASSQDIHSGELFF
- | TRBJ1-2 | - | TRBV3-1/TRBV3-2 | TGTGCCAGCAGACACGGAGGCGGGGGCTATGGCTACACCTTC | CASRHGGGGYGYTF
- | TRBJ2-5 | - | TRBV5-1 | TGCGCCAGCAGCTTGAATCGCTACCGGGGGTTTTTGGAAGAGACCCAGTACTTC | CASSLNRYRGFLEETQYF
- | TRBJ1-1 | once | TRBV2 | TGTGCCAGCAGCACTGACAGATGGGGTGAAGCTTTCTTT | CASSTDRWGEAFF
- | TRBJ1-2 | - | TRBV11-2 | TGTGCCAGCAGCCCTCCGGGACAACACTATGGCTACACCTTC | CASSPPGQHYGYTF
- | TRBJ2-2 | - | TRBV5-1 | TGCGCCAGCAGCTTGGTAGTAGCGAACACCGGGGAGCTGTTTTTT | CASSLVVANTGELFF
- | TRBJ1-1 | - | TRBV11-3 | TGTGCCAGCAGCTTCCTAACGGGCACTGAAGCTTTCTTT | CASSFLTGTEAFF